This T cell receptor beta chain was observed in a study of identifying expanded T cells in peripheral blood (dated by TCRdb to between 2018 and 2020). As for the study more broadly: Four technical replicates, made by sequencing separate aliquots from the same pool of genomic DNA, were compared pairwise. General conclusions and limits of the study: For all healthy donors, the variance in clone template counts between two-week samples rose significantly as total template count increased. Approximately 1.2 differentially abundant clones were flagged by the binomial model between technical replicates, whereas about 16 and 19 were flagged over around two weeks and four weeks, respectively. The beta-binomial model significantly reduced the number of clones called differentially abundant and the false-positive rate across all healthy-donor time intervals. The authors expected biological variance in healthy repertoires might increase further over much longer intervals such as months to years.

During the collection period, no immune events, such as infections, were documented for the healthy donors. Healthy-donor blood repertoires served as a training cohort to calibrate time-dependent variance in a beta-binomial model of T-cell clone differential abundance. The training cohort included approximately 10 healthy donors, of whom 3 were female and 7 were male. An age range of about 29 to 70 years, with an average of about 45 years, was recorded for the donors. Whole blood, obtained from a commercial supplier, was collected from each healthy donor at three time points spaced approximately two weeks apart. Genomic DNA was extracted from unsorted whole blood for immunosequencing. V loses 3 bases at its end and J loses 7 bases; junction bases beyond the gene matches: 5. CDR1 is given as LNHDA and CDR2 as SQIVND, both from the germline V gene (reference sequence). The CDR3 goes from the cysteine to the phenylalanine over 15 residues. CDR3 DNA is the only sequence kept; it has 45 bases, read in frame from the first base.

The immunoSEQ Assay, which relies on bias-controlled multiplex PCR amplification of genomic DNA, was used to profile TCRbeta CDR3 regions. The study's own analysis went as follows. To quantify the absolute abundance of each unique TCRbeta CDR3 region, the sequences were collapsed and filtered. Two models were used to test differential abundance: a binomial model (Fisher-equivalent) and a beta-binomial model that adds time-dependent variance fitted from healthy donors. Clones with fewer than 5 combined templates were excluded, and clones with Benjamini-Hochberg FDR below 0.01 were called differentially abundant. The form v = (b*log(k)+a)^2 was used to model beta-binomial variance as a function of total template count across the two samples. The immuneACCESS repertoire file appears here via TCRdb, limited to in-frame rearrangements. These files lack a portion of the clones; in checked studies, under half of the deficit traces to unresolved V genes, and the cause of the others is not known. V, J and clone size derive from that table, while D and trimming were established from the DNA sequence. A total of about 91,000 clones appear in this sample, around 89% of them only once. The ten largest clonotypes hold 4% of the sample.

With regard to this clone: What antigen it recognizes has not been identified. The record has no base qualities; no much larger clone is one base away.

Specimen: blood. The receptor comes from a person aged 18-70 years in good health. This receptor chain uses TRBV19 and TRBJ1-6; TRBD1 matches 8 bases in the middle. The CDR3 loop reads CASSIRGQANSPLHF. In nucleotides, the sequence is TGTGCCAGTAGTATTCGGGGACAGGCGAATTCACCCCTCCACTTT.